The next 32 T cell receptor beta chains were all read from a single sample in a study of blood T cell repertoires in COVID-19. Libraries were prepared by immunoSEQ multiplex PCR; TCRdb keeps only in-frame clonotypes and omits some of them. This table has some 64,000 clones, approximately 86% appearing once. Sequenced sample: peripheral blood. The receptors stem from a man aged 50 to 60 with active COVID-19.

This sequence joins TRBV7-6 and TRBJ2-5; D is perhaps TRBD1 (6 bases). Germline V gene data show CDR1 as SGHVS and CDR2 as FNYEAQ. Trimming took off 2 bases at V and 5 bases at J, with 12 bases between the two ends. This CDR3 region has 14 residues. The CDR3 nucleotides read TGTGCCAGCAGCTTATACAGGGTTGGGGAGACCCAGTACTTC. Translating it yields CASSLYRVGETQYF.

The chain is built from TRBV21-1 and TRBJ1-5. TRBV21-1 is noted as a pseudogene. This CDR3 has 17 amino acids. The CDR3 is CASRGVGGSSRNQPQHF. The DNA of the CDR3 is TGTGCCAGCAGAGGGGTGGGGGGATCATCCCGCAATCAGCCCCAGCATTTT.

The V call is TRBV5-4, the J call TRBJ2-3, with 10 bases matching TRBD2. Looked up from germline, CDR1 is SGHNT and CDR2 is YYREEE (reference sequence). The length of the CDR3 is 17 residues. Trimming took 4 bases from V and 2 from J; bases not matched to a gene: 10. The CDR3 DNA follows: TGTGCCAGCAGCCTATCTAGCGGGGGTACCTCCACAGATACGCAGTATTTT. Its protein is CASSLSSGGTSTDTQYF.

The chain uses TRBV6-5 and TRBJ2-3, with D possibly TRBD2 on 5 matching bases. CDR3 length: 11 amino acids. V lost 7 bases and J lost 6, with 8 bases in between. The germline V gene has CDR1 MNHEY and CDR2 SVGAGI. The CDR3 DNA reads TGTGCCAGCACCCCGGGGGATACGCAGTATTTT. Protein sequence: CASTPGDTQYF.

This sequence joins TRBV6-5 and TRBJ1-2, with 7 positions matching TRBD1. This CDR3 is built from 13 residues. After removal of 6 bases from V and 6 bases from J, the junction contained 7 bases not matched to a gene. CDR1 and CDR2 from the germline V gene are MNHEY and SVGAGI. CDR3 sequence: CASRLKQGNGYTF. CDR3 nucleotides: TGTGCCAGCAGACTTAAACAGGGGAATGGCTACACCTTC.

The rearrangement joins TRBV7-9 to TRBJ2-7, with 9 bases aligning to TRBD1. The CDR3 is 15 residues long. The junction had 3 bases not matched to a gene; V was cut back by 2 bases and J by 1 base. Germline V gives CDR1 SEHNR, CDR2 FQNEAQ (reference sequence). Written as DNA, the CDR3 is TGTGCCAGCAGCTTAAGGACAGGGGCGTCCTACGAGCAGTACTTC. It specifies CASSLRTGASYEQYF.

The gene calls are TRBV5-1 and TRBJ2-7; TRBD2 aligns across 7 bases. The CDR3 loop spans 14 amino acids. CDR1 and CDR2 from the germline V gene are SGHRS and YFSETQ. After removal of 0 bases from V and 2 bases from J, the junction contained 2 bases not matched to a gene. The CDR3 sequence is CASSLEGGTYEQYF. The CDR3 coding sequence is TGCGCCAGCAGCTTGGAGGGAGGGACCTACGAGCAGTACTTC.

The chain is built from TRBV10-3 and TRBJ1-1; no clear D. Germline loops: CDR1 ENHRY, CDR2 SYGVKD. The CDR3 runs 13 residues. Trimming removed 0 bases at V and 8 bases at J, with 10 bases between. CDR3 in DNA: TGTGCCATCAGTGAGTCGCGGGTAACCGAAGCTTTCTTT. As protein: CAISESRVTEAFF.

The V and J genes are TRBV4-1 and TRBJ2-5; D perhaps matches TRBD1 (6 bases). The CDR3 covers 14 residues. In germline, CDR1 is MGHRA, CDR2 YSYEKL. V shed 1 base and J shed 4 bases, with 10 bases lying between them. The CDR3 loop reads CASSQGPGVETQYF. CDR3 sequence (DNA): TGCGCCAGCAGCCAAGGCCCAGGGGTAGAGACCCAGTACTTC.

This clone was seen a single time. V usage is TRBV2 and J usage is TRBJ2-5; a weak D match, TRBD2 (7 bases). V was clipped by 8 bases and J by 7 bases, with 14 bases between them. The CDR3 is made up of 12 amino acids. Germline CDR1 is SNHLY and CDR2 is FYNNEI. The CDR3 region is CASGGAGWTQYF. The CDR3 DNA is TGTGCCAGCGGGGGGGCAGGGTGGACCCAGTACTTC. The full variable domain, rest sourced from reference TRBV2 and TRBJ2-5, is EPEVTQTPSHQVTQMGQEVILRCVPISNHLYFYWYRQILGQKVEFLVSFYNNEISEKSEIFDDQFSVERPDGSNFTLKIRSTKLEDSAMYFCASGGAGWTQYFGPGTRLLVL.

V and J are TRBV3-1 (or the pseudogene TRBV3-2) and TRBJ1-5; D is ambiguous. V lost 0 bases and J lost 9, with 6 bases in between. Germline V gives CDR1 LGHDT, CDR2 YNNKEL (reference sequence). The CDR3 covers 12 residues. The CDR3, as DNA: TGTGCCAGCAGCCAAGACCCGGGGCCCCAGCATTTT. It specifies CASSQDPGPQHF.

The table lists this clone with a few counts. CDR3 in amino acids: CASKTNAGGAEQFF. CDR3 DNA: TGTGCCAGCAAGACTAACGCAGGGGGCGCCGAGCAGTTCTTC. The chain links TRBV27 to TRBJ2-1; 8 nucleotides match TRBD1. The germline V gene has CDR1 MNHEY and CDR2 SMNVEV (reference sequence). CDR3 length: 14 residues. Unmatched junction bases numbered 12, after V lost 7 bases and J lost 10 bases.

This clone was observed once. This rearrangement joins TRBV27 to TRBJ2-7; 9 nucleotides align to TRBD1. This CDR3 is 15 amino acids long. J gave up 2 bases and V 10 bases, and 12 bases lay outside the gene matches. The germline V gene encodes CDR1 MNHEY and CDR2 SMNVEV (reference sequence). The CDR3 is CATALTGTGTYEQYF. The CDR3 bases are TGTGCCACCGCCCTTACAGGGACAGGGACCTACGAGCAGTACTTC.

The V gene is TRBV4-1, the J gene TRBJ1-1; 8 positions agree with TRBD1. J was trimmed by 8 bases and V by 2 bases; bases with no gene match: 10. This CDR3 is 15 amino acids long. CDR1 MGHRA and CDR2 YSYEKL come from the germline V gene. The CDR3 coding sequence is TGCGCCAGCAGCCAATCGGGGACAGGAGTACGAGAAGCTTTCTTT. Translating it yields CASSQSGTGVREAFF.

V is TRBV5-6 and J is TRBJ2-1, with TRBD1 as a possible D gene (6 bases). The V gene lost 0 bases and the J gene lost 9 bases, with 13 bases spanning the gap. CDR1 SGHDT and CDR2 YYEEEE come from the germline V gene. There are 14 residues in the CDR3. In DNA form, the CDR3 reads TGTGCCAGCAGCTTGGTAGCAGGGGATGGTGAGCAGTTCTTC. Its protein is CASSLVAGDGEQFF.

The gene calls are TRBV5-1 and TRBJ1-1; TRBD1 matches at 9 bases. With 0 bases clipped from V and 0 bases from J, the junction kept 9 bases outside the gene matches. This CDR3 has 18 residues. Germline lookup yields CDR1 SGHRS and CDR2 YFSETQ. The DNA for the CDR3 is TGCGCCAGCAGCTTGGCCGGACAGGGGATGTTAATGAACACTGAAGCTTTCTTT. Protein product: CASSLAGQGMLMNTEAFF.

V and J are TRBV5-6 and TRBJ1-6; 11 bases line up with TRBD1. CDR3 length: 14 residues. Germline V gene data show CDR1 as SGHDT and CDR2 as YYEEEE. With V trimmed by 3 bases and J by 8 bases, 1 base remained unmatched. CDR3 DNA: TGTGCCAGCAGCTGGGACAGGGGGGATTCACCCCTCCACTTT. Amino acids: CASSWDRGDSPLHF.

The chain carries TRBV4-2 and TRBJ1-2, with D maybe TRBD1 (5 bases). V lost 0 bases and J 4 bases, leaving 18 bases between the germline ends. Germline lookup yields CDR1 LGHNA and CDR2 YNFKEQ. The CDR3 length is 17 residues. The CDR3 is CASSQDLFLGQVYGYTF. The CDR3 DNA reads TGTGCCAGCAGCCAAGATCTTTTCCTGGGGCAGGTCTATGGCTACACCTTC.

This clone was counted once. The genes are TRBV27 and TRBJ2-1, with 7 nucleotides matching TRBD2. Germline CDR1 is MNHEY and CDR2 is SMNVEV (reference sequence). The CDR3 runs 15 residues. The J segment lost 6 bases and the V segment lost 2 bases, leaving 7 bases of the junction unmatched. The CDR3 sequence is CASSLAGSGGNEQFF. Written as DNA, the CDR3 is TGTGCCAGCAGTTTAGCGGGATCGGGGGGCAATGAGCAGTTCTTC.

The sample holds one count of this clone. The chain is built from TRBV19 and TRBJ2-3; TRBD2 matches 8 bases. This CDR3 region has 15 residues. Germline trimming cut 3 bases from V and 4 bases from J; bases unmatched to any gene: 6. Germline CDR1 LNHDA, CDR2 SQIVND (reference sequence). CDR3 sequence (DNA): TGTGCCAGTAGTATGGCCCAGCGGGGGCCAGATACGCAGTATTTT. This sequence encodes CASSMAQRGPDTQYF.

The gene calls are TRBV4-1 and TRBJ2-3; 10 bases line up with TRBD2. The V and J ends lost 2 bases and 4 bases, in that order; junction bases with no gene match: 9. The CDR3 totals 17 residues. CDR1 MGHRA and CDR2 YSYEKL come from the germline V gene. This CDR3 reads CASSQSYSGGYSDTQYF. CDR3 DNA sequence: TGCGCCAGCAGCCAATCATATAGCGGGGGGTACTCAGATACGCAGTATTTT.

This chain joins TRBV6-5 and TRBJ2-7; D is perhaps TRBD2 (6 bases). The CDR3 spans 12 residues. From germline, CDR1 is MNHEY and CDR2 SVGAGI. The ends were cut back, 11 bases at V and 4 bases at J, with 15 bases in the middle. The CDR3 coding sequence is TGTGCCGCCAAGGGCGCGGGGTACGAGCAGTACTTC. This translates into CAAKGAGYEQYF.

The gene calls are TRBV9 and TRBJ1-2; 10 bases agree with TRBD1. This CDR3 has 15 amino acids. V lost 3 bases to trimming and J lost 7 bases; unmatched junction nucleotides: 9. CDR1 is SGDLS and CDR2 is YYNGEE in the germline V gene. The chain's CDR3 is CASSANDRGHSGYTF. CDR3 DNA sequence: TGTGCCAGCAGCGCCAACGACAGGGGGCATAGTGGCTACACCTTC.

The chain has TRBV7-9 and TRBJ2-5; the match to TRBD1 covers 7 bases. Looked up from germline, CDR1 is SEHNR and CDR2 is FQNEAQ (reference sequence). With 2 bases clipped from V and 5 bases from J, the junction kept 5 bases outside the gene matches. This CDR3 has 14 residues. CDR3 loop: CASSLTQGTETQYF. The CDR3 nucleotides read TGTGCCAGCAGCTTAACACAGGGGACGGAGACCCAGTACTTC.

The chain couples TRBV14 to TRBJ2-3, with 8 bases identical to TRBD1. J lost 1 base, V lost 4 bases, and 1 base had no gene match. The germline V gene encodes CDR1 SGHDN and CDR2 FVKESK. This CDR3 has 14 amino acids. Here the CDR3 DNA reads TGTGCCAGCAGCCGGGGACAGGGCACAGATACGCAGTATTTT. Amino acids: CASSRGQGTDTQYF.

V and J are TRBV2 and TRBJ2-7, with 11 positions matching TRBD1. V lost 10 bases to trimming and J lost 5 bases; unmatched junction nucleotides: 10. Germline loops: CDR1 SNHLY, CDR2 FYNNEI. There are 14 residues in the CDR3. The CDR3 here is CATMRDRGLDEQYF. The CDR3 coding sequence is TGTGCCACGATGCGGGACAGGGGGTTGGACGAGCAGTACTTC.

The J gene is TRBJ2-3, the V gene TRBV5-1; TRBD2 agrees at 12 bases. This CDR3 region has 15 residues. In germline, CDR1 is SGHRS, CDR2 YFSETQ. V shed 3 bases and J 1 base; nucleotides not matched to a gene: 0. CDR3 loop: CASSWTSGGTDTQYF. The DNA for the CDR3 is TGCGCCAGCAGCTGGACTAGCGGGGGCACAGATACGCAGTATTTT. Full variable domain (remainder filled in from reference TRBV5-1 and TRBJ2-3): KAGVTQTPRYLIKTRGQQVTLSCSPISGHRSVSWYQQTPGQGLQFLFEYFSETQRNKGNFPGRFSGRQFSNSRSEMNVSTLELGDSALYLCASSWTSGGTDTQYFGPGTRLTVL.

J is TRBJ2-1 and V is TRBV9, with D hard to call. CDR1 is SGDLS, CDR2 YYNGEE, per germline. This CDR3 is 15 amino acids long. Trimming took off 2 bases at V and 2 bases at J, with 11 bases between the two ends. In nucleotides, the CDR3 is TGTGCCAGCAGCGTCTCTAGTGTTCCCTACAATGAGCAGTTCTTC. Protein: CASSVSSVPYNEQFF.

The chain recombines TRBV5-6 with TRBJ1-4; the D is unclear. The CDR3 is 13 amino acids. V was shortened by 4 bases and J by 6 bases, with 10 bases between the two germline ends. Germline CDR1 and CDR2: SGHDT and YYEEEE. CDR3 sequence reads: CASSAPPDEKLFF. The CDR3 DNA sequence: TGTGCCAGCAGCGCCCCCCCGGATGAAAAACTGTTTTTT.

The rearrangement uses TRBV5-1 and TRBJ2-2; TRBD1 matches 10 bases. Germline V gene data show CDR1 as SGHRS and CDR2 as YFSETQ. The CDR3 spans 15 residues. V trimming: 4 bases; J trimming: 7 bases; junction bases outside the gene matches: 7. The CDR3: CASSLDRGQGGELFF. In DNA form, the CDR3 reads TGCGCCAGCAGCCTCGACAGGGGGCAAGGCGGGGAGCTGTTTTTT.

This clone was observed once. CDR3 sequence: CASSGQGSNQPQHF. DNA of the CDR3: TGTGCCAGCAGTGGACAGGGTAGCAATCAGCCCCAGCATTTT. V and J are TRBV6-6 and TRBJ1-5; 8 nucleotides agree with TRBD1. Per the germline V gene, CDR1 is MNHNY and CDR2 is SVGAGI (reference sequence). This CDR3 region has 14 residues. The V segment lost 5 bases and the J segment 0 bases; nucleotides outside the gene matches: 0.

The chain carries TRBV6-2 or TRBV6-3 and TRBJ2-7; 11 bases agree with TRBD2. CDR1 and CDR2 from the germline V gene are MNHEY and SVGEGT. This CDR3 is 14 amino acids long. The V gene end was trimmed by 6 bases and the J gene end by 5 bases; junction bases not matched to a gene: 6. CDR3 amino acids: CASSSTSGGNEQYF. DNA of the CDR3: TGTGCCAGCAGCAGCACTAGCGGGGGAAACGAGCAGTACTTC.